Shown below are 8 T cell receptor beta chains from a single sample sequenced in a study of cytomegalovirus exposure and HLA in healthy donors. Primers included in the PCR were 60 Vbeta and 13 Jbeta primers. The table came from immunoSEQ multiplex PCR; TCRdb's copy has only in-frame clones and leaves some out. The table records 150,000 to 200,000 clones, 79% of them present only once. Sequenced: PBMCs. These receptor sequences come from a girl aged 5 to 17 in good health and CMV-seropositive.

As regards this clone: Other DNA variants within this sample encode the same CDR3. The chain links TRBV6-5 to TRBJ2-7; the match to TRBD2 covers 7 bases. J lost 2 bases, V lost 2 bases, and 0 bases had no gene match. CDR3 length: 13 residues. Germline CDR1 and CDR2: MNHEY and SVGAGI. The CDR3 loop reads CASSYSGAYEQYF. CDR3 nucleotides: TGTGCCAGCAGTTACAGCGGGGCCTACGAGCAGTACTTC.

The genes are TRBV9 and TRBJ2-4; a weak D match, TRBD2 (6 bases). This CDR3 contains 18 residues. V was trimmed by 1 base and J by 0 bases, leaving 17 bases between them. Per germline, CDR1 SGDLS and CDR2 YYNGEE. CDR3 nucleotides: TGTGCCAGCAGCGTATTTGGCCGGGGGTGGGAAGCCAAAAACATTCAGTACTTC. Translation: CASSVFGRGWEAKNIQYF.

V and J are TRBV29-1 and TRBJ2-7; D is perhaps TRBD2 (6 bases). There are 12 residues in the CDR3. With 4 bases removed from V and 2 bases from J, the gap between germline ends came to 9 bases. The germline V gene has CDR1 SQVTM and CDR2 ANQGSEA. The CDR3 DNA sequence: TGCAGCGTTGCGCGGGGCCCCTACGAGCAGTACTTC. Amino acid sequence: CSVARGPYEQYF.

This clone turned up a few times. V usage is TRBV14 and J usage is TRBJ1-1; tentatively, D is TRBD1 (5 bases). The CDR3 totals 16 residues. V lost 3 bases and J lost 0, with 14 bases in between. CDR1 and CDR2 from the germline V gene are SGHDN and FVKESK. As DNA, the CDR3 is TGTGCCAGCAGCCAGGGTCCCCAGGGCATGAACACTGAAGCTTTCTTT. Its protein product is CASSQGPQGMNTEAFF.

The J gene is TRBJ2-3, the V gene TRBV4-3; 9 positions agree with TRBD2. The CDR3 runs 16 residues. With 0 bases clipped from V and 6 bases from J, the junction kept 7 bases outside the gene matches. Germline CDR1 LGHNA, CDR2 YSLEER. CDR3 region: CASSQETRGGVDTQYF. In DNA, the CDR3 is TGCGCCAGCAGCCAAGAGACTCGCGGGGGGGTTGATACGCAGTATTTT.

The genes are TRBV19 and TRBJ2-2; D is uncertain. This CDR3 is built from 13 residues. V was clipped by 5 bases and J by 6 bases, with 10 bases between them. The germline V gene encodes CDR1 LNHDA and CDR2 SQIVND (reference sequence). In nucleotides, the CDR3 is TGTGCCAGTAGTGAAACGGTCTCCGGGGAGCTGTTTTTT. This translates into CASSETVSGELFF.

This chain uses TRBV7-9 with TRBJ2-3; 7 bases agree with TRBD2. V gave up 4 bases and J gave up 2 bases; unmatched junction bases: 6. CDR3 length equals 15 residues. Germline CDR1 SEHNR, CDR2 FQNEAQ (reference sequence). Here the CDR3 reads CASSSGGSLTDTQYF. Here the CDR3 DNA reads TGTGCCAGCAGCTCCGGGGGGAGTCTCACAGATACGCAGTATTTT.

This clone was recorded a few times. CDR3: CASSLRQGLGSEAFF. The DNA of the CDR3 is TGCGCCAGCAGCCTGAGACAGGGGCTTGGATCTGAAGCTTTCTTT. The chain is built from TRBV5-1 and TRBJ1-1; the match to TRBD1 covers 8 bases. Germline CDR1 reads SGHRS; CDR2 reads YFSETQ. V trimming: 4 bases; J trimming: 6 bases; junction bases outside the gene matches: 11. The CDR3 has 15 residues.